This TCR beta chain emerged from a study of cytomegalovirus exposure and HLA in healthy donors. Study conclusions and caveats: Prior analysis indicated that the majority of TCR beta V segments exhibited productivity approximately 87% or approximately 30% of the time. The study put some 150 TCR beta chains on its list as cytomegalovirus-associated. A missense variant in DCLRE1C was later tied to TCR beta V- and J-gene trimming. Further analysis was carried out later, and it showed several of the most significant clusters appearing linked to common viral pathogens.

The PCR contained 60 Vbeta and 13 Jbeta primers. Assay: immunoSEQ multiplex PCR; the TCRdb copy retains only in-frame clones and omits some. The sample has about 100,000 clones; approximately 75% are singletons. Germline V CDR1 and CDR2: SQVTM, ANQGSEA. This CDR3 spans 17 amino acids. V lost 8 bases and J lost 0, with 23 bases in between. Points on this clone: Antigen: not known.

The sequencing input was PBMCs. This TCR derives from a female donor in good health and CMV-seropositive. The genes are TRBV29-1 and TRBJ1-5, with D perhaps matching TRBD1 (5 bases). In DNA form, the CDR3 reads TGCAGCTCCAGACAGCCGAAAGTTCCGTTTAGCAATCAGCCCCAGCATTTT. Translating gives CSSRQPKVPFSNQPQHF.